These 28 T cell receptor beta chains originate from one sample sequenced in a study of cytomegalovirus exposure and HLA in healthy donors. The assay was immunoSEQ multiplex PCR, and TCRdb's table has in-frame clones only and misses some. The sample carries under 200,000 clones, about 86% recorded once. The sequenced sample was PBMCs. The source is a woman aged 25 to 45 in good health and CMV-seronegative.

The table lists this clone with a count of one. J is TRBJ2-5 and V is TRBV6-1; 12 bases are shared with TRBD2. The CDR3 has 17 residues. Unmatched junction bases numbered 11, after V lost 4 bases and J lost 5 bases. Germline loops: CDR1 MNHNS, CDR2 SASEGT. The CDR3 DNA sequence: TGTGCCAGCAGTGGCGCCTTGACTAGCGGGAGTGGTGAGACCCAGTACTTC. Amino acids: CASSGALTSGSGETQYF.

DNA of the CDR3: TGTGCCAGCAGCTTAGGTGCAGGCGCCAATCAGCCCCAGCATTTT. It is translated as CASSLGAGANQPQHF. This chain joins TRBV11-1 and TRBJ1-5; no clear D. CDR1 and CDR2 from the germline V gene are SGHAT and FQDESV (reference sequence). The CDR3 is 15 amino acids. V lost 1 base to trimming and J lost 3 bases, with 10 bases between them. The whole variable domain, remainder taken from reference TRBV11-1 and TRBJ1-5, is EAEVAQSPRYKITEKSQAVAFWCDPISGHATLYWYRQILGQGPELLVQFQDESVVDDSQLPKDRFSAERLKGVDSTLKIQPAELGDSAMYLCASSLGAGANQPQHFGDGTRLSIL.

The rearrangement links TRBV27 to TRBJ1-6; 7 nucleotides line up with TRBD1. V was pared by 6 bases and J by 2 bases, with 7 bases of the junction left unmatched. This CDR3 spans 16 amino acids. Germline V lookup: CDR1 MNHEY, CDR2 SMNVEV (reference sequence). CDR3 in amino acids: CASSLTGEAYNSPLHF. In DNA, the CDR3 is TGTGCCAGCAGCCTAACAGGGGAGGCCTATAATTCACCCCTCCACTTT.

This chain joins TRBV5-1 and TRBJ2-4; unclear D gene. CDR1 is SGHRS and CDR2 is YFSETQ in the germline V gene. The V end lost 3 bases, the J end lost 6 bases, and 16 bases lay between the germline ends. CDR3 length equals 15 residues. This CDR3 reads CASSSEFQPRNIQYF. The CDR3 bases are TGCGCCAGCAGCTCGGAATTTCAACCCCGAAACATTCAGTACTTC.

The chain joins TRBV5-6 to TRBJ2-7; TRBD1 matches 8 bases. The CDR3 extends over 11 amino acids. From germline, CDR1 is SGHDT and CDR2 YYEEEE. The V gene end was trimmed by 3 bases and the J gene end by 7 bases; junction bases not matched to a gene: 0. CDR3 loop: CASSWDREQYF. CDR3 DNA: TGTGCCAGCAGCTGGGACAGGGAGCAGTACTTC.

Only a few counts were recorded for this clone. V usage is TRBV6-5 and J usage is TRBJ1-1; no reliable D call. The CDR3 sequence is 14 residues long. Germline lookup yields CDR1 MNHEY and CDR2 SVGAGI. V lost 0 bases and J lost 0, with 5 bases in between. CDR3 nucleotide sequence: TGTGCCAGCAGTTACTCTTCTGTGAACACTGAAGCTTTCTTT. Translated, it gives CASSYSSVNTEAFF.

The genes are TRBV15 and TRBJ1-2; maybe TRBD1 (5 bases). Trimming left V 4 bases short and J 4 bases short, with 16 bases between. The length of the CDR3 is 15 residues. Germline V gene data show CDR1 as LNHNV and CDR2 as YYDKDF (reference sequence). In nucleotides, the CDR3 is TGTGCCACCAGCAAACATAGGACGGGGACCTATGGCTACACCTTC. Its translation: CATSKHRTGTYGYTF.

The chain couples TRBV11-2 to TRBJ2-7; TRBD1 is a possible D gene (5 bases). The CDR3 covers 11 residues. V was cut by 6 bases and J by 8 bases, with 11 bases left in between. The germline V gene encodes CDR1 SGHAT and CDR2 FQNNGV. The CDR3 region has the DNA TGTGCCAGCAGTTGGGCAGGGCAGCAGTACTTC. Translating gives CASSWAGQQYF.

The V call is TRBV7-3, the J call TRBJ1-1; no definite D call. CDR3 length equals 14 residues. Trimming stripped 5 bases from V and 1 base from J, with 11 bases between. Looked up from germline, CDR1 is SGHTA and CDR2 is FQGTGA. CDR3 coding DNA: TGTGCCAGCAGCCCTGGGGTGGCGAACACTGAAGCTTTCTTT. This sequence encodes CASSPGVANTEAFF. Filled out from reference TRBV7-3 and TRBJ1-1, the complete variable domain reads GAGVSQTPSNKVTEKGKYVELRCDPISGHTALYWYRQSLGQGPEFLIYFQGTGAADDSGLPNDRFFAVRPEGSVSTLKIQRTERGDSAVYLCASSPGVANTEAFFGQGTRLTVV.

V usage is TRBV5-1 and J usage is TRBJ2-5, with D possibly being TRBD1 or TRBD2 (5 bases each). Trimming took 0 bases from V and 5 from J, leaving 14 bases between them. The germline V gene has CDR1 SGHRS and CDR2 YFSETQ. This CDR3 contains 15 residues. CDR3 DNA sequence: TGCGCCAGCAGCTTGGCACTGGGGACGGCGGAGACCCAGTACTTC. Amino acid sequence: CASSLALGTAETQYF.

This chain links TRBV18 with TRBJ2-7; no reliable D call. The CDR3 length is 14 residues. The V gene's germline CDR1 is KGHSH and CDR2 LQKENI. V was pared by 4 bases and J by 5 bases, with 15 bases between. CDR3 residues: CASSLGAVGNEQYF. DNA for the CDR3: TGTGCCAGCTCACTGGGCGCTGTGGGGAACGAGCAGTACTTC. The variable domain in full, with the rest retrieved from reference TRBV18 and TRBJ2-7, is NAGVMQNPRHLVRRRGQEARLRCSPMKGHSHVYWYRQLPEEGLKFMVYLQKENIIDESGMPKERFSAEFPKEGPSILRIQQVVRGDSAAYFCASSLGAVGNEQYFGPGTRLTVT.

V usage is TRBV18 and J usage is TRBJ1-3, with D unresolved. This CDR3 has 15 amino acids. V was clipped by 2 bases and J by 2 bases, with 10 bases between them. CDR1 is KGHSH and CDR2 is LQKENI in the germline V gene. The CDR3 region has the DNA TGTGCCAGCTCACCAGGGGTTATAGCTGGAAACACCATATATTTT. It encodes CASSPGVIAGNTIYF. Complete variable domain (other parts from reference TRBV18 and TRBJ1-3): NAGVMQNPRHLVRRRGQEARLRCSPMKGHSHVYWYRQLPEEGLKFMVYLQKENIIDESGMPKERFSAEFPKEGPSILRIQQVVRGDSAAYFCASSPGVIAGNTIYFGEGSWLTVV.

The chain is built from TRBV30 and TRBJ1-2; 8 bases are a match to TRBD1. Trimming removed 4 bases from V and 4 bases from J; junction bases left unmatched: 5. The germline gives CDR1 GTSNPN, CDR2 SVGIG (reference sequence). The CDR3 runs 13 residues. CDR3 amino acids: CAWIRTGPYGYTF. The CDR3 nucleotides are TGTGCCTGGATTCGGACAGGGCCCTATGGCTACACCTTC.

CDR3 nucleotide sequence: TGTGCCAGCAGTGACAGCACAGAGACCCAGTACTTC. Translation: CASSDSTETQYF. V is TRBV2 and J is TRBJ2-5; D is uncertain. Trimming took 3 bases from V and 4 from J, leaving 6 bases between them. The V gene's germline CDR1 is SNHLY and CDR2 FYNNEI. This CDR3 spans 12 amino acids.

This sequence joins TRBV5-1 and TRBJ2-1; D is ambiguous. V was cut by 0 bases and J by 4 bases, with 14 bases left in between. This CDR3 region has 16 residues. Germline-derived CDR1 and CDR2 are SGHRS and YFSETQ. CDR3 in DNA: TGCGCCAGCAGCTTGGACAAGCCGTCCGCTTACAATGAGCAGTTCTTC. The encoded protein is CASSLDKPSAYNEQFF.

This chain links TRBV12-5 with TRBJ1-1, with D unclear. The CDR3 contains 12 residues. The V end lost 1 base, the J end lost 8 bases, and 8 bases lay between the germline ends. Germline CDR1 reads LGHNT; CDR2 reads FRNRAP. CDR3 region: CASGLDWREAFF. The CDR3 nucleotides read TGTGCTAGTGGTTTGGATTGGAGGGAAGCTTTCTTT.

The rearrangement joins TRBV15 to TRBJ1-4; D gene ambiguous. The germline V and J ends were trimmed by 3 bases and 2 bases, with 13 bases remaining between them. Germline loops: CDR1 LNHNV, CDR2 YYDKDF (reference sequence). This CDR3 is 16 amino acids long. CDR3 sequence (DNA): TGTGCCACCAGCAGTGATATATCCGGGACTAATGAAAAACTGTTTTTT. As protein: CATSSDISGTNEKLFF.

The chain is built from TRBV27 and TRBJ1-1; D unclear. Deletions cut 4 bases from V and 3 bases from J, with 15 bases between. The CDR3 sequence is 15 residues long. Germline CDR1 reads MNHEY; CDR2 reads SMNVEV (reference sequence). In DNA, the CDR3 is TGTGCCAGCAGTTCGGTACCGGGATCGTACACTGAAGCTTTCTTT. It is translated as CASSSVPGSYTEAFF.

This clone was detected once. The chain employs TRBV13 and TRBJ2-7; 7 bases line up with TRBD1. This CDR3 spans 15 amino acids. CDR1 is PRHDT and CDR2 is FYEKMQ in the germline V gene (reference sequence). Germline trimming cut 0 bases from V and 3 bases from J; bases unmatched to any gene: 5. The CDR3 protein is CASSLGGQGVYEQYF. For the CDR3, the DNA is TGTGCCAGCAGCTTAGGCGGTCAGGGGGTCTACGAGCAGTACTTC.

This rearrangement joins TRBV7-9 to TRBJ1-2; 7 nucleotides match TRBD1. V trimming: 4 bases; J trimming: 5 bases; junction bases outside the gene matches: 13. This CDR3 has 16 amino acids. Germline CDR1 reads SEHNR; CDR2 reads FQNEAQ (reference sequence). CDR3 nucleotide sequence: TGTGCCAGCAGCTCCTCCTCCGGGACAGTTGTTTATGGCTACACCTTC. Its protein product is CASSSSSGTVVYGYTF.

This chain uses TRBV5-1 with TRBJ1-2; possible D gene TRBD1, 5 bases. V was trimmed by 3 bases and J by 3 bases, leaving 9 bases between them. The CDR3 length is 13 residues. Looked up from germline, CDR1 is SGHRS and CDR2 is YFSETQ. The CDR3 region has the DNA TGCGCCAGCAGCTCAGGGTTGGACTATGGCTACACCTTC. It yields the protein CASSSGLDYGYTF.

CDR3 in DNA: TGTGCCAGCAAGAGACGGGCCAGTCCCTATGGCTACACCTTC. Amino acid sequence: CASKRRASPYGYTF. V is TRBV28 and J is TRBJ1-2; the D is unclear. The CDR3 is 14 amino acids. The germline V gene has CDR1 MDHEN and CDR2 SYDVKM. The V gene lost 7 bases and the J gene lost 4 bases, with 16 bases spanning the gap.

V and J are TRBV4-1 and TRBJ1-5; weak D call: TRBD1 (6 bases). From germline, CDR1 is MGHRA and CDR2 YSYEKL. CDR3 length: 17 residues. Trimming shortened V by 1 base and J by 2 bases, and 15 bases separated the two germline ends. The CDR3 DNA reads TGCGCCAGCAGCCAAGTACTACAGGGATTTGGCAATCAGCCCCAGCATTTT. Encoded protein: CASSQVLQGFGNQPQHF.

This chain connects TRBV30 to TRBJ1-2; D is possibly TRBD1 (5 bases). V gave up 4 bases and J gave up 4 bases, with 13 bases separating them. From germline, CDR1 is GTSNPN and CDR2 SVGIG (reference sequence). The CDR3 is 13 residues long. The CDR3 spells CAWNGVQGYGYTF. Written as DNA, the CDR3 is TGTGCCTGGAATGGGGTGCAGGGCTATGGCTACACCTTC.

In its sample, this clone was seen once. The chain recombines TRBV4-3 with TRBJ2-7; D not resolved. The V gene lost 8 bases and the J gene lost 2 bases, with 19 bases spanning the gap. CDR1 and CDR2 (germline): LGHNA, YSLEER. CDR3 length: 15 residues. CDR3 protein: CASGVPFRSTYEQYF. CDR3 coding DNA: TGCGCCAGCGGGGTCCCCTTCCGGTCCACCTACGAGCAGTACTTC.

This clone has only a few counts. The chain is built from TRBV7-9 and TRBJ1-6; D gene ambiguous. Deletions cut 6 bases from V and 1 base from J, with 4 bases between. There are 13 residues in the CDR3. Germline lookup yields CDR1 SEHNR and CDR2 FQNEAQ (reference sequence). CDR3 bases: TGTGCCAGCAGGGGTTCCTATAATTCACCCCTCCACTTT. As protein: CASRGSYNSPLHF. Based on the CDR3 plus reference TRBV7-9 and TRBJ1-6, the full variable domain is DTGVSQNPRHKITKRGQNVTFRCDPISEHNRLYWYRQTLGQGPEFLTYFQNEAQLEKSRLLSDRFSAERPKGSFSTLEIQRTEQGDSAMYLCASRGSYNSPLHFGNGTRLTVT.

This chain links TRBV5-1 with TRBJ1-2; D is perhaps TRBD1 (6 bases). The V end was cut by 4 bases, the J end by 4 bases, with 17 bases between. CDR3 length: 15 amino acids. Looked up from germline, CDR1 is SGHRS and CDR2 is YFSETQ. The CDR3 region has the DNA TGCGCCAGCAGCCCCTCCGGGGGCTCGGGCTATGGCTACACCTTC. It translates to CASSPSGGSGYGYTF.

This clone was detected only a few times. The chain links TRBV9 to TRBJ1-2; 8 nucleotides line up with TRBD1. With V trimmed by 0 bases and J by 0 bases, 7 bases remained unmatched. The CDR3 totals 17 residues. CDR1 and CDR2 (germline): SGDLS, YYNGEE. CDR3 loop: CASSVALTGETNYGYTF. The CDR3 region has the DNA TGTGCCAGCAGCGTAGCTCTGACAGGGGAAACTAACTATGGCTACACCTTC.